These 29 T cell receptor beta chains were all obtained from the same sample, sequenced in a study of CD8 T cells in ankylosing spondylitis. TCRdb re-called the 5' RACE reads through MiXCR, storing one row per CDR3 protein. The sample has some 39,000 distinct CDR3 sequences, about an eighth seen once. Material for sequencing was synovial fluid, either unsorted or a sorted T cell fraction (not recorded which). The receptor set was obtained from a male donor with ankylosing spondylitis.

The rearrangement links TRBV27 to TRBJ2-1, with D unclear. The CDR3 sequence is 11 residues long. Looked up from germline, CDR1 is MNHEY and CDR2 is SMNVEV (reference sequence). V was pared by 6 bases and J by 4 bases, with 4 bases between. CDR3 region: CASRIYNEQFF. The CDR3 coding sequence is TGTGCCAGCAGAATATACAATGAGCAGTTCTTC.

This clonotype was recorded at least ten times. This sequence may be a read error, since a much larger clone differs from it by one base. The chain employs TRBV6-2 or TRBV6-3 and TRBJ2-7; D not certain. The CDR3 has 11 residues. V lost 0 bases and J 7 bases, leaving 4 bases between the germline ends. In germline, CDR1 is MNHEY, CDR2 SVGEGT. The CDR3 DNA reads as TGTGCCAGCAGTTACTCGGGGGAGCAGTACTTC. Protein: CASSYSGEQYF.

This clonotype showed up just a few times. The junction departs from germline at one end; a sequencing error may be responsible. The V gene is TRBV10-3, the J gene TRBJ1-4; no definite D call. The germline V gene encodes CDR1 ENHRY and CDR2 SYGVKD. This CDR3 comprises 14 residues. CDR3 nucleotides: TGTGCCATCAGTGACGTTGGGGTTAATCAAAAACTGTTTTTT. It encodes CAISDVGVNQKLFF.

This clonotype is medium-sized (0.01 to 0.1%) by share. The chain employs TRBV6-5 and TRBJ2-7, with D maybe TRBD1 (6 bases). V lost 2 bases to trimming and J lost 6 bases, with 17 bases between them. CDR1 and CDR2 (germline): MNHEY, SVGAGI. This CDR3 has 15 residues. CDR3 nucleotide sequence: TGTGCCAGCAGTTACGAAGGGCAGGGGTTCGGCGAGCAGTACTTC. Residues: CASSYEGQGFGEQYF.

In its sample, this clonotype was seen a few times. The chain links TRBV4-2 to TRBJ2-7, with 9 bases lining up with TRBD2. CDR1 and CDR2 from the germline V gene are LGHNA and YNFKEQ. V was pared by 0 bases and J by 4 bases, with 4 bases of the junction left unmatched. This CDR3 contains 15 residues. CDR3 amino acids: CASSQESLAGYEQYF. For the CDR3, the DNA is TGTGCCAGCAGCCAAGAGAGTCTAGCGGGATACGAGCAGTACTTC.

This clonotype was observed a handful of times. V usage is TRBV11-3 and J usage is TRBJ2-3, with 8 bases lining up with TRBD2. The germline gives CDR1 SGHNT, CDR2 YENEEA. Trimming took 4 bases from V and 7 from J; bases not matched to a gene: 4. The CDR3 runs to 13 residues. CDR3: CASSSGRAYTQYF. The CDR3 nucleotides are TGTGCCAGCAGCTCCGGGAGGGCTTATACGCAGTATTTT.

The chain couples TRBV19 to TRBJ2-1, with 9 bases fitting TRBD2. CDR1 and CDR2 (germline): LNHDA, SQIVND (reference sequence). This CDR3 contains 17 residues. With 1 base clipped from V and 8 bases from J, the junction kept 12 bases outside the gene matches. CDR3 DNA sequence: TGTGCCAGTAGTATAGGGGTCGGCGGGAGGGCCAGAGATGAGCAGTTCTTC. Translation gives CASSIGVGGRARDEQFF.

This clonotype was counted between two and nine times. This chain connects TRBV12-3 or TRBV12-4 to TRBJ1-2, with no clear D. The CDR3 sequence is 11 residues long. V was clipped by 7 bases and J by 8 bases, with 11 bases between them. CDR3 bases: TGTGCCAGCATGCTCATGGGAGGCTACACCTTC. Its protein product is CASMLMGGYTF.

This chain uses TRBV13 with TRBJ2-7; 8 nucleotides match TRBD2. The CDR3 has 15 residues. V trimming: 1 base; J trimming: 3 bases; junction bases outside the gene matches: 5. Germline values: CDR1 PRHDT, CDR2 FYEKMQ (reference sequence). The CDR3 sequence: CASSLARTSFYEQYF. CDR3 in DNA: TGTGCCAGCAGCTTAGCTCGGACTAGCTTCTACGAGCAGTACTTC.

This clonotype was counted only a few times. The chain recombines TRBV29-1 with TRBJ1-2; 8 nucleotides align to TRBD1. The V and J ends lost 6 bases and 4 bases, in that order; junction bases with no gene match: 7. Germline V gene sequence: CDR1 SQVTM, CDR2 ANQGSEA. The CDR3 spans 13 residues. CDR3 nucleotides: TGCAGCGTGTGGACAGGGTGGGGCTATGGCTACACCTTC. Encoded protein: CSVWTGWGYGYTF.

The sample holds a few counts of this clonotype. V and J are TRBV4-2 and TRBJ2-1, with D maybe TRBD2 (6 bases). This CDR3 comprises 16 residues. Per the germline V gene, CDR1 is LGHNA and CDR2 is YNFKEQ. V lost 4 bases and J lost 0, with 13 bases in between. The CDR3 nucleotides are TGTGCCAGCAGCCTGGGACTCCGGGACTCCTACAATGAGCAGTTCTTC. Residues: CASSLGLRDSYNEQFF.

This chain links TRBV6-1 with TRBJ2-7, with 7 bases identical to TRBD1. V dropped 6 bases and J dropped 0; count of bases not matched to a gene: 11. Per the germline V gene, CDR1 is MNHNS and CDR2 is SASEGT. The length of the CDR3 is 16 residues. For the CDR3, the DNA is TGTGCCAGCAGCGCCCAGGGACAGCTAAGCTCCTACGAGCAGTACTTC. It translates to CASSAQGQLSSYEQYF.

This clonotype occurred a few times. The chain links TRBV6-2 or TRBV6-3 to TRBJ2-7; D not certain. V was clipped by 6 bases and J by 6 bases, with 18 bases between them. The CDR3 has 14 residues. Germline V CDR1 and CDR2: MNHEY, SVGEGT. The CDR3 coding sequence is TGTGCCAGCAGCCATATAAGAGTCTCACGCGAGCAGTACTTC. Translation gives CASSHIRVSREQYF.

The chain combines TRBV27 with TRBJ1-1; TRBD1 matches at 8 bases. This CDR3 comprises 14 residues. V trimming: 6 bases; J trimming: 1 base; junction bases outside the gene matches: 4. In germline, CDR1 is MNHEY, CDR2 SMNVEV (reference sequence). Here the CDR3 DNA reads TGTGCCAGCAGCAATACAGGGGGGAACACTGAAGCTTTCTTT. Translating gives CASSNTGGNTEAFF.

By share, this clonotype counts as medium-sized (0.01 to 0.1%). The rearrangement uses TRBV15 and TRBJ1-1, with D perhaps matching TRBD1 (5 bases). CDR3 length: 13 residues. The germline V gene has CDR1 LNHNV and CDR2 YYDKDF (reference sequence). The germline V and J ends were trimmed by 6 bases and 1 base, with 9 bases remaining between them. CDR3 loop: CATRPTANTEAFF. DNA of the CDR3: TGTGCCACCAGGCCGACAGCGAACACTGAAGCTTTCTTT.

V is TRBV27 and J is TRBJ2-7; D may be TRBD1 (5 bases). V was trimmed by 6 bases and J by 5 bases, leaving 11 bases between them. Per the germline V gene, CDR1 is MNHEY and CDR2 is SMNVEV (reference sequence). The CDR3 has 12 residues. The DNA for the CDR3 is TGTGCCAGCAGAACAAGGGGCCACGAGCAGTACTTC. This gives the protein CASRTRGHEQYF.

This clonotype appeared a few times. This chain connects TRBV3-1 to TRBJ2-4; D possibly corresponds to TRBD1 (7 bases). In germline, CDR1 is LGHDT, CDR2 YNNKEL (reference sequence). Trimming left V 4 bases short and J 5 bases short, with 12 bases between. The CDR3 has 14 amino acids. This chain's CDR3 is CASSRRGPENIQYF. The DNA for the CDR3 is TGTGCCAGCAGCCGGAGGGGGCCCGAAAACATTCAGTACTTC. Using reference TRBV3-1 and TRBJ2-4 for the parts outside the CDR3, the full variable domain is DTAVSQTPKYLVTQMGNDKSIKCEQNLGHDTMYWYKQDSKKFLKIMFSYNNKELIINETVPNRFSPKSPDKAHLNLHINSLELGDSAVYFCASSRRGPENIQYFGAGTRLSVL.

In this sample, this clonotype is medium-sized. The chain joins TRBV5-1 to TRBJ2-7, with D perhaps TRBD1 (5 bases). The V gene lost 4 bases and the J gene lost 0 bases, with 11 bases spanning the gap. The CDR3 length is 14 residues. CDR1 and CDR2 from the germline V gene are SGHRS and YFSETQ. The CDR3, as DNA: TGCGCCAGCAGCGCGACAGCATTCTCCTACGAGCAGTACTTC. Translating gives CASSATAFSYEQYF.

The chain combines TRBV20-1 with TRBJ1-1, with D uncertain. V lost 8 bases, J lost 7 bases, and 11 bases lay in between. The CDR3 is 10 amino acids. CDR1 is DFQATT and CDR2 is SNEGSKA in the germline V gene (reference sequence). CDR3 sequence: CSSTVHEAFF. The CDR3 DNA is TGCAGTTCCACAGTACATGAAGCTTTCTTT.

The rearrangement uses TRBV7-2 and TRBJ1-1; D is perhaps TRBD1 (6 bases). V was cut by 2 bases and J by 6 bases, with 13 bases left in between. Germline V gives CDR1 SGHTA, CDR2 FQGNSA. CDR3 length: 14 residues. CDR3: CASSLIRGWAEAFF. The CDR3 DNA follows: TGTGCCAGCAGCTTAATCAGGGGATGGGCTGAAGCTTTCTTT.

The V call is TRBV7-9, the J call TRBJ2-7; D may be TRBD1 (6 bases). The CDR3 has 14 amino acids. V was cut by 3 bases and J by 6 bases, with 15 bases left in between. Germline-derived CDR1 and CDR2 are SEHNR and FQNEAQ (reference sequence). The CDR3 region is CASSFPDRLVEQYF. CDR3 DNA sequence: TGTGCCAGCAGCTTCCCCGACAGGCTCGTCGAGCAGTACTTC.

The V gene is TRBV24-1, the J gene TRBJ1-5, with a tentative D call TRBD1 (5 bases). V lost 4 bases to trimming and J lost 2 bases, with 14 bases between them. Germline CDR1 and CDR2: KGHDR and SFDVKD. CDR3 length: 16 residues. CDR3 in DNA: TGTGCCACCAGTGACCCGCGGAGGGGCGGCAATCAGCCCCAGCATTTT. Its translation is CATSDPRRGGNQPQHF.

The genes are TRBV20-1 and TRBJ2-7; 12 nucleotides line up with TRBD2. Germline assignment: CDR1 DFQATT and CDR2 SNEGSKA (reference sequence). The CDR3 spans 14 residues. The V gene end was trimmed by 6 bases and the J gene end by 5 bases; junction bases not matched to a gene: 8. CDR3 residues: CSAPRLAGDHEQYF. Here the CDR3 DNA reads TGCAGTGCCCCTAGACTAGCGGGAGATCACGAGCAGTACTTC.

The chain recombines TRBV12-1 with TRBJ1-1; the table's D gene call, TRBD1, was not cross checked with the DNA. TRBV12-1 is a pseudogene segment. The CDR3 is 13 residues long. In nucleotides, the CDR3 is TGTGCCAGCAGCCCTGAAGTCGACAGGGAAGCTTTCTTT. Its protein product is CASSPEVDREAFF.

This clonotype was counted many times. V is TRBV28 and J is TRBJ2-1; 10 bases align to TRBD2. After removal of 6 bases from V and 8 bases from J, the junction contained 4 bases not matched to a gene. Germline V CDR1 and CDR2: MDHEN, SYDVKM. CDR3 length equals 13 residues. Written as DNA, the CDR3 is TGTGCCAGCAGGCTAGCGGGGGAGCATGAGCAGTTCTTC. Translating gives CASRLAGEHEQFF.

The sample holds many counts of this clonotype. The chain employs TRBV7-9 and TRBJ2-2; D gene ambiguous. This CDR3 is built from 14 residues. Germline values: CDR1 SEHNR, CDR2 FQNEAQ (reference sequence). Trimming shortened V by 2 bases and J by 5 bases, and 9 bases separated the two germline ends. CDR3 DNA: TGTGCCAGCAGCTTACCAGAAGAAACCGGGGAGCTGTTTTTT. Protein sequence: CASSLPEETGELFF.

The chain links TRBV7-6 to TRBJ2-1; no clear D. V was pared by 1 base and J by 6 bases, with 4 bases between. Germline V gene data show CDR1 as SGHVS and CDR2 as FNYEAQ. The CDR3 runs to 12 residues. CDR3 nucleotides: TGTGCCAGCAGCTTAGTACCCAATGAGCAGTTCTTC. Translated, it gives CASSLVPNEQFF.

The chain uses TRBV5-4 and TRBJ2-3; 9 bases align to TRBD2. In germline, CDR1 is SGHNT, CDR2 YYREEE (reference sequence). The CDR3 spans 16 residues. J gave up 3 bases and V 0 bases, and 5 bases lay outside the gene matches. The CDR3 DNA sequence: TGTGCCAGCAGCTTGGGGGCTAGCGGGACGACAGATACGCAGTATTTT. Translating gives CASSLGASGTTDTQYF.

The chain is built from TRBV11-1 and TRBJ2-3; 7 bases line up with TRBD2. V lost 5 bases and J lost 1; bases outside the gene matches: 15. CDR1 and CDR2 (germline): SGHAT, FQDESV (reference sequence). The CDR3 runs to 18 residues. DNA of the CDR3: TGTGCCAGCAGCCCCATGCTTGGTACGGGAGGAGGCACAGATACGCAGTATTTT. The encoded protein is CASSPMLGTGGGTDTQYF.